These T cell receptor beta chains were read from a single sample in a study of cytomegalovirus exposure and HLA in healthy donors. Only in-frame clones appear in the TCRdb table, and some are missing; sequencing was by immunoSEQ multiplex PCR. The sample shows under 150,000 clones, roughly 82% of them seen only once. Sequenced material: PBMCs. The receptor set was obtained from a male donor in good health and CMV-seronegative. The CDR3 runs from the conserved cysteine through the conserved F or W. D genes are given only for firm matches. Clone size appears in some rows only: once, few, many, or a class for an expanded clone.

v_gene	j_gene	d_gene	abundance	len	CDR3nt	CDR3aa
TRBV4-1	TRBJ1-4	-	few	15	TGCGCCAGCAGCCAAGGGCGGGCGGCTAATGAAAAACTGTTTTTT	CASSQGRAANEKLFF
TRBV6-5	TRBJ1-1	-	once	14	TGTGCCACCAACGAGTACAGAAAAAGGACTGAAGCTTTCTTT	CATNEYRKRTEAFF
TRBV7-8	TRBJ1-1	TRBD1	-	13	TGTGCCAGCAGCATCCGGGACAGGGGTGAAGCTTTCTTT	CASSIRDRGEAFF
TRBV7-8	TRBJ2-5	TRBD2	-	16	TGTGCCAGCAGCTACCGGACTAGCGGGGGAGAAGAGACCCAGTACTTC	CASSYRTSGGEETQYF
TRBV7-9	TRBJ1-2	TRBD1	-	13	TGTGCCAGCAGCTCCGACAGGGGTGCTGGCTACACCTTC	CASSSDRGAGYTF
TRBV18	TRBJ2-7	TRBD1	-	14	TGTGCCAGCTCACCATGGGGACAGACCTACGAGCAGTACTTC	CASSPWGQTYEQYF
TRBV5-6	TRBJ1-2	TRBD1	-	13	TGTGCCAGCAGCGCCGGGACAGTGGATGGCTACACCTTC	CASSAGTVDGYTF
TRBV12-5	TRBJ1-2	-	-	13	TGTGCTAGTGGTTTAAGCCAGGGCTATGGCTACACCTTC	CASGLSQGYGYTF
TRBV9	TRBJ2-3	-	-	14	TGTGCCAGCAGCGTAGGATACTTCACAGATACGCAGTATTTT	CASSVGYFTDTQYF
TRBV5-6	TRBJ2-7	TRBD2	-	17	TGTGCCAGCAGCCCGGGACTAGCGGGATCTCTCTCCTACGAGCAGTACTTC	CASSPGLAGSLSYEQYF
TRBV6-1	TRBJ1-5	TRBD1	-	18	TGTGCCAGCAGTGGGGTGGACAGGGGCGTCGTTAGCAATCAGCCCCAGCATTTT	CASSGVDRGVVSNQPQHF
TRBV29-1	TRBJ2-7	TRBD1	once	13	TGCAGCGTTGGAACAGGGGAAGCCTACGAGCAGTACTTC	CSVGTGEAYEQYF
TRBV7-2	TRBJ2-5	TRBD2	-	15	TGTGCCAGCAGCTTCTCTGCTAGCGGGACACAGACCCAGTACTTC	CASSFSASGTQTQYF
TRBV4-3	TRBJ2-1	TRBD2	-	16	TGCGCCAGCAGCCAGAGGGGTAGCGGGTCCTACAATGAGCAGTTCTTC	CASSQRGSGSYNEQFF
TRBV19	TRBJ2-7	-	-	11	TGTGCCAGTAGCAACACCTACGAGCAGTACTTC	CASSNTYEQYF
TRBV6-4	TRBJ2-2	TRBD2	-	15	TGTGCCAGCAATCTAGCGGAATTGAACACCGGGGAGCTGTTTTTT	CASNLAELNTGELFF
TRBV25-1	TRBJ2-7	TRBD1	-	15	TGTGCCAGCAGTGATCCCAGGGACAGCAACTACGAGCAGTACTTC	CASSDPRDSNYEQYF
TRBV30	TRBJ1-6	-	-	12	TGTGCCTGGAGTATCTTGGGGCGACCCCTCCACTTT	CAWSILGRPLHF
TRBV7-9	TRBJ1-5	-	once	15	TGTGCCAGCAGCGGGGGGGGAGTTGACAATCAGCCCCAGCATTTT	CASSGGGVDNQPQHF
TRBV7-9	TRBJ1-2	TRBD1	once	17	TGTGCCAGCAGCTTAGTGGGACAGGAGGATCCGTACTATGGCTACACCTTC	CASSLVGQEDPYYGYTF
TRBV14	TRBJ2-7	TRBD1	-	15	TGTGCCAGCAGCCAAGGGACAGGGATTTCCTACGAGCAGTACTTC	CASSQGTGISYEQYF
TRBV7-6	TRBJ2-1	TRBD1	-	15	TGTGCCAGCAGCTTAAGGACAGGGGGCTTTAGTGAGCAGTTCTTC	CASSLRTGGFSEQFF
TRBV5-8	TRBJ2-4	TRBD2	-	17	TGTGCCAGCAGCCCCCAATGGGGGGGTTTTACCAAAAACATTCAGTACTTC	CASSPQWGGFTKNIQYF
TRBV7-9	TRBJ1-1	-	-	15	TGTGCCAGCAGCTGGACAGTTGCGTCGAACACTGAAGCTTTCTTT	CASSWTVASNTEAFF
TRBV2	TRBJ2-7	-	once	15	TGTGCCAGCAGTGAAGCGGACATCTCGCGCTACGAGCAGTACTTC	CASSEADISRYEQYF
TRBV7-2	TRBJ1-1	-	-	14	TGTGCCAGCAGCTTAAGGGGGACAAACACTGAAGCTTTCTTT	CASSLRGTNTEAFF
TRBV30	TRBJ1-1	TRBD1	once	13	TGTGCCTGGAGTAGGGACAGCAACACTGAAGCTTTCTTT	CAWSRDSNTEAFF
TRBV19	TRBJ2-1	-	-	11	TGTGCCAGTAGTGACTTCCTGGAGCAGTTCTTC	CASSDFLEQFF
TRBV2	TRBJ2-7	TRBD1	-	14	TGTGCCAGCACTTTACAGGGGGTAGGCTACGAGCAGTACTTC	CASTLQGVGYEQYF
TRBV11-3	TRBJ2-2	-	-	14	TGTGCCAGCAGCCCAGGGGGGAGCACCGGGGAGCTGTTTTTT	CASSPGGSTGELFF
TRBV11-1	TRBJ2-1	TRBD1	-	16	TGTGCCAGCAGCCCCGAACAGGGGGCGGGTTACAATGAGCAGTTCTTC	CASSPEQGAGYNEQFF
TRBV11-2	TRBJ1-1	-	-	16	TGTGCCAGCAGCTTAGATTGGCGCAGGGCGAACACTGAAGCTTTCTTT	CASSLDWRRANTEAFF
TRBV27	TRBJ2-5	-	-	15	TGTGCCAGCAGTTTCCCGGACAGCTACCAAGAGACCCAGTACTTC	CASSFPDSYQETQYF
TRBV9	TRBJ1-5	TRBD1	once	16	TGTGCCAGCAGCGTAGATGTACGGCAGGGGGGACAGCCCCAGCATTTT	CASSVDVRQGGQPQHF
TRBV11-2	TRBJ2-7	TRBD1	-	18	TGTGCCAGCAGCCCAAGATCGCCCTGGACAGGGGGGGCCTACGAGCAGTACTTC	CASSPRSPWTGGAYEQYF
TRBV2	TRBJ1-2	-	once	15	TGTGCCAGCAGCCCCGTCCCAGGGACTCCCTATGGCTACACCTTC	CASSPVPGTPYGYTF
TRBV6-1	TRBJ1-2	-	-	11	TGTGCCAGCAGCGAAGGGAGTAGCTACACCTTC	CASSEGSSYTF
TRBV6-6	TRBJ1-2	-	-	11	TGTGCCAGCAGTTACGTCAATGGCTACACCTTC	CASSYVNGYTF
TRBV29-1	TRBJ2-1	-	-	16	TGCAGCGTTGAAGACCCCCACCCGAGCTCCTACAATGAGCAGTTCTTC	CSVEDPHPSSYNEQFF
TRBV5-1	TRBJ2-1	-	-	15	TGCGCCAGCAGCTTGGAGCCGGGAAGGAGGAGTGAGCAGTTCTTC	CASSLEPGRRSEQFF
TRBV5-1	TRBJ1-3	-	-	15	TGCGCCAGCAGCTCTCTAGGGGCGTCTGGAAACACCATATATTTT	CASSSLGASGNTIYF
TRBV5-6	TRBJ2-3	TRBD1	-	15	TGTGCCAGCAGCCCCCGACAGGGCTCTTCGGATACGCAGTATTTT	CASSPRQGSSDTQYF
TRBV27	TRBJ2-3	-	-	12	TGTGCCAGCAGTTTATCTAGAGATACGCAGTATTTT	CASSLSRDTQYF
TRBV5-1	TRBJ2-3	TRBD2	-	16	TGCGCCAGCAGCTCGCAAAGGAGCGGGGGCACAGATACGCAGTATTTT	CASSSQRSGGTDTQYF
TRBV28	TRBJ1-1	-	-	17	TGTGCCAGCAACCATCGGTACAGGTACGGATTGAACACTGAAGCTTTCTTT	CASNHRYRYGLNTEAFF
TRBV6-1	TRBJ2-7	TRBD1	-	17	TGTGCCAGCAGAGAACCGGGACAGGGGGCTAGGTCCTACGAGCAGTACTTC	CASREPGQGARSYEQYF
TRBV9	TRBJ2-7	TRBD1	-	16	TGTGCCAGCAGCGTAGCCCCCGGACAGGGGGTCTACGAGCAGTACTTC	CASSVAPGQGVYEQYF
TRBV2	TRBJ2-7	TRBD2	-	17	TGTGCCAGCATCCAAGGGACTAGCGGGAGGCCAACCTACGAGCAGTACTTC	CASIQGTSGRPTYEQYF
TRBV19	TRBJ2-1	TRBD2	few	16	TGTGCCAGTAGTATAGTAACTAGCGGGAGTAAGGTTGAGCAGTTCTTC	CASSIVTSGSKVEQFF
TRBV27	TRBJ2-7	-	-	15	TGTGCCAGCAGTTTCTCGGCAGGGCAACCCTACGAGCAGTACTTC	CASSFSAGQPYEQYF
TRBV19	TRBJ2-1	-	-	15	TGTGCCAGTAGCAGGGGACCTTCCTACTACAATGAGCAGTTCTTC	CASSRGPSYYNEQFF
TRBV7-2	TRBJ2-1	TRBD1	-	17	TGTGCCAGCAGCTTAGCGGCCGGGACAGGGGGTTACAATGAGCAGTTCTTC	CASSLAAGTGGYNEQFF
TRBV28	TRBJ1-2	-	-	13	TGTGCCAGCAGCATAACTCAGGCATATGGCTACACCTTC	CASSITQAYGYTF
TRBV19	TRBJ2-1	TRBD1	-	15	TGTGCCAGTAGTATCCGGGACAGGGCTGTAAATGAGCAGTTCTTC	CASSIRDRAVNEQFF
TRBV29-1	TRBJ2-2	-	-	13	TGCAGCGTCTGGTCGGGTGGTCCCGGGGAGCTGTTTTTT	CSVWSGGPGELFF
TRBV7-9	TRBJ2-5	TRBD2	-	16	TGTTCCAGCAGCCCCCGGGGGGCTAGCGGGCAAGAGACCCAGTACTTC	CSSSPRGASGQETQYF